The 24 T cell receptor beta chains reported below all come from one sample, sequenced in a study of identical twins. TCRdb reprocessed the 5' RACE reads with MiXCR, giving one entry per CDR3 protein. The sample shows roughly 260,000 distinct CDR3 sequences, about 7.5% of them seen only once. This sample also belongs to another study, concerning yellow fever vaccine responses in identical twins.

The source material was CD8+ T cells sorted from blood. Source of these receptors: a woman aged 18-30 years in good health.

In its sample, this clonotype was seen many times. V and J are TRBV12-3 or TRBV12-4 and TRBJ2-3; D remains unclear. This CDR3 has 16 amino acids. Trimming removed 2 bases from V and 0 bases from J, with 12 bases in between. The CDR3 sequence: CASSLPTTSSTDTQYF. The CDR3 coding sequence is TGTGCCAGCAGTTTACCCACAACCTCTAGCACAGATACGCAGTATTTT.

CDR3 sequence reads: CASSYGSYGYTF. CDR3 DNA: TGTGCCAGCAGTTACGGGAGCTATGGCTACACCTTC. The chain links TRBV6-5 to TRBJ1-2; D is ambiguous. V lost 2 bases, J lost 4 bases, and 5 bases lay in between. In germline, CDR1 is MNHEY, CDR2 SVGAGI. The CDR3 spans 12 residues.

This clonotype has ten or more counts. The chain carries TRBV29-1 and TRBJ2-3, with a weak D call TRBD2 (5 bases). Germline V gives CDR1 SQVTM, CDR2 ANQGSEA. There are 13 residues in the CDR3. Trimming took 6 bases from V and 2 from J, leaving 12 bases between them. Here the CDR3 reads CSVNPRDTDTQYF. The CDR3 bases are TGCAGCGTCAACCCCCGGGACACAGATACGCAGTATTTT.

This clonotype was recorded a few times. The chain has TRBV20-1 and TRBJ2-1; TRBD2 matches 7 bases. V trimming: 4 bases; J trimming: 6 bases; junction bases outside the gene matches: 12. Germline V gene sequence: CDR1 DFQATT, CDR2 SNEGSKA (reference sequence). The CDR3 has 15 amino acids. In DNA, the CDR3 is TGCAGTGCTACAAGACTAGCAAGGTTGGGCAATGAGCAGTTCTTC. Translated, it gives CSATRLARLGNEQFF.

This clonotype was picked up a small number of times. The chain has TRBV9 and TRBJ2-7; 7 bases align to TRBD1. V lost 0 bases to trimming and J lost 2 bases; unmatched junction nucleotides: 2. CDR3 length equals 14 residues. Looked up from germline, CDR1 is SGDLS and CDR2 is YYNGEE. The CDR3 spells CASSVGDSTYEQYF. Written as DNA, the CDR3 is TGTGCCAGCAGCGTAGGGGACAGTACCTACGAGCAGTACTTC.

The chain couples TRBV6-2 or TRBV6-3 to TRBJ2-1; D may be TRBD2 (6 bases). This CDR3 has 15 amino acids. Germline-derived CDR1 and CDR2 are MNHEY and SVGEGT. Between the trimmed V and J ends, which lost 4 bases and 0 bases, there was a span of 10 bases. CDR3: CASSLADSSYNEQFF. The CDR3 coding sequence is TGTGCCAGCAGTTTAGCGGATAGCTCCTACAATGAGCAGTTCTTC.

Concerning this clonotype: This sequence may be a read error, since a much larger clone differs from it by one base. CDR3 sequence (DNA): TGCGCCAGCAGCTTGGTTAGCGGGAGGGAGTCCTACAATGAGCAGTCCTTC. Translation gives CASSLVSGRESYNEQSF. The chain uses TRBV5-1 and TRBJ2-1; 11 bases map to TRBD2. The V gene's germline CDR1 is SGHRS and CDR2 YFSETQ. This CDR3 has 17 residues.

This clonotype was detected a few times. This chain's CDR3 is CASSDPFASGGSDSPDTQYF. CDR3 bases: TGCGCCAGCAGCGATCCGTTTGCGAGCGGGGGGTCCGATAGCCCAGATACGCAGTATTTT. The chain uses TRBV4-1 and TRBJ2-3; 9 bases agree with TRBD2. Germline V gene data show CDR1 as MGHRA and CDR2 as YSYEKL. J was trimmed by 4 bases and V by 5 bases; bases with no gene match: 22. This CDR3 has 20 amino acids.

This clonotype showed up many times. The genes are TRBV2 and TRBJ2-1; D call uncertain. V was clipped by 7 bases and J by 9 bases, with 19 bases between them. The CDR3 runs to 14 residues. CDR1 is SNHLY, CDR2 FYNNEI, per germline. CDR3 amino acids: CASTPPNGVTEQFF. Here the CDR3 DNA reads TGTGCCAGCACCCCCCCCAATGGGGTCACTGAGCAGTTCTTC.

This clonotype has a count of ten or more. The rearrangement links TRBV29-1 to TRBJ2-1; D not certain. V lost 4 bases, J lost 0 bases, and 7 bases lay in between. The length of the CDR3 is 13 residues. Germline V gene lookup returns CDR1 SQVTM and CDR2 ANQGSEA. CDR3 loop: CSVAPSSYNEQFF. The CDR3 bases are TGCAGCGTTGCCCCAAGCTCCTACAATGAGCAGTTCTTC.

This clonotype was counted many times. V usage is TRBV5-1 and J usage is TRBJ2-7; D ambiguous. There are 13 residues in the CDR3. Germline-derived CDR1 and CDR2 are SGHRS and YFSETQ. Between the trimmed V and J ends, which lost 5 bases and 0 bases, there was a span of 9 bases. The CDR3 sequence: CASRLGPSYEQYF. CDR3 nucleotide sequence: TGCGCCAGCAGACTTGGGCCCTCCTACGAGCAGTACTTC.

The chain employs TRBV9 and TRBJ1-5; D is uncertain. The V end lost 0 bases, the J end lost 5 bases, and 12 bases lay between the germline ends. This CDR3 contains 15 residues. Germline V lookup: CDR1 SGDLS, CDR2 YYNGEE. The CDR3 DNA follows: TGTGCCAGCAGCGTAGGCCAAAGGGAGGATCAGCCCCAGCATTTT. Residues: CASSVGQREDQPQHF.

This clonotype was counted at least ten times. The rearrangement links TRBV29-1 to TRBJ2-7, with D perhaps being TRBD1 or TRBD2 (6 bases each). Per germline, CDR1 SQVTM and CDR2 ANQGSEA. CDR3 length: 12 residues. CDR3 in DNA: TGCATCGCGGAGGGGGACACCTACGAGCAGTACGTC. It encodes CIAEGDTYEQYV.

This clonotype was detected many times. The gene calls are TRBV4-1 and TRBJ2-1; D unresolved. V gave up 0 bases and J gave up 9 bases, with 9 bases separating them. CDR1 MGHRA and CDR2 YSYEKL come from the germline V gene. This CDR3 is built from 13 residues. For the CDR3, the DNA is TGCGCCAGCAGCCAAGATAATCACGTTGAGCAGTTCTTC. Its protein is CASSQDNHVEQFF.

This clonotype appeared many times. J is TRBJ1-2 and V is TRBV20-1; D possibly corresponds to TRBD1 (6 bases). Trimming took 0 bases from V and 8 from J, leaving 13 bases between them. Looked up from germline, CDR1 is DFQATT and CDR2 is SNEGSKA (reference sequence). The CDR3 sequence is 13 residues long. The CDR3 protein is CSARDVQGQGYTF. Here the CDR3 DNA reads TGCAGTGCTAGAGATGTCCAGGGGCAGGGCTACACCTTC.

The chain uses TRBV28 and TRBJ2-7; 7 bases agree with TRBD1. Germline CDR1 reads MDHEN; CDR2 reads SYDVKM. This CDR3 spans 17 amino acids. The ends lost 4 bases at V and 4 bases at J; junction bases unmatched: 16. The CDR3 region is CASSSRDREKGPYEQYF. In DNA, the CDR3 is TGTGCCAGCAGTTCCAGAGACAGGGAAAAGGGACCTTACGAGCAGTACTTC.

This clonotype was picked up many times. The chain uses TRBV9 and TRBJ1-1; D possibly corresponds to TRBD1 (5 bases). V was pared by 0 bases and J by 5 bases, with 5 bases between. Germline V gene sequence: CDR1 SGDLS, CDR2 YYNGEE. This CDR3 is built from 12 residues. The CDR3 DNA is TGTGCCAGCAGCGTAGGGGGGACTGAAGCTTTCTTT. Translated, it gives CASSVGGTEAFF.

In its sample, this clonotype was seen a few times. The chain couples TRBV18 to TRBJ2-3, with D possibly TRBD1 on 5 matching bases. V was clipped by 2 bases and J by 2 bases, with 14 bases between them. The CDR3 consists of 16 residues. The germline CDR1 and CDR2 sequences are KGHSH and LQKENI. The CDR3 region is CASSPENPRDTDTQYF. CDR3 coding DNA: TGTGCCAGCTCACCAGAAAACCCCAGGGACACAGATACGCAGTATTTT.

This clonotype was observed at least ten times. The gene calls are TRBV5-1 and TRBJ2-5, with 9 bases identical to TRBD2. Trimming took 1 base from V and 1 from J; bases not matched to a gene: 5. Germline V CDR1 and CDR2: SGHRS, YFSETQ. The CDR3 sequence is 16 residues long. The CDR3 loop is CASSLSSGTIQETQYF. CDR3 DNA: TGCGCCAGCAGCTTGTCTAGCGGGACTATCCAAGAGACCCAGTACTTC. Using reference TRBV5-1 and TRBJ2-5 for the parts outside the CDR3, the full variable domain is KAGVTQTPRYLIKTRGQQVTLSCSPISGHRSVSWYQQTPGQGLQFLFEYFSETQRNKGNFPGRFSGRQFSNSRSEMNVSTLELGDSALYLCASSLSSGTIQETQYFGPGTRLLVL.

At least ten counts were recorded for this clonotype. V is TRBV12-3 or TRBV12-4 and J is TRBJ2-7, with a tentative D call TRBD1 (5 bases). Trimming pared 6 bases from V and 2 bases from J, leaving 11 bases between. The CDR3 length is 13 residues. Here the CDR3 reads CASSLDSTYEQYV. DNA of the CDR3: TGTGCCAGCAGCCTAGACAGCACCTACGAGCAGTACGTC.

This clonotype was counted many times. This chain connects TRBV12-3 or TRBV12-4 to TRBJ2-5; 7 positions agree with TRBD1. J lost 5 bases, V lost 5 bases, and 5 bases had no gene match. The CDR3 spans 13 residues. The CDR3 bases are TGTGCCAGCAGTAGGGACAGTTGGGAGACCCAGTACTTC. This translates into CASSRDSWETQYF.

Ten or more counts support this clonotype. This chain joins TRBV11-2 and TRBJ1-2; D is perhaps TRBD1 (6 bases). The CDR3 runs to 16 residues. Between the trimmed V and J ends, which lost 5 bases and 3 bases, there was a span of 19 bases. Germline V CDR1 and CDR2: SGHAT, FQNNGV. The CDR3: CASSDYGTPRHYGYTF. CDR3 in DNA: TGTGCCAGCAGCGATTATGGGACACCAAGACACTATGGCTACACCTTC.

This clonotype was detected many times. The rearrangement uses TRBV28 and TRBJ1-3; no clear D. V lost 1 base and J lost 0, with 7 bases in between. This CDR3 is built from 15 residues. CDR1 is MDHEN and CDR2 is SYDVKM in the germline V gene. The CDR3 here is CASSLSGISGNTIYF. DNA for the CDR3: TGTGCCAGCAGTTTATCTGGCATCTCTGGAAACACCATATATTTT.

The V call is TRBV6-2 or TRBV6-3, the J call TRBJ2-1, with D unresolved. CDR1 and CDR2 (germline): MNHEY, SVGEGT. Trimming removed 2 bases at V and 5 bases at J, with 7 bases between. CDR3 size: 13 residues. CDR3 region: CASSYVSNNEQFF. For the CDR3, the DNA is TGTGCCAGCAGTTACGTATCTAACAATGAGCAGTTCTTC.